These 4 T cell receptor beta chains share one sample of origin, sequenced in a study of regulatory T cells in long-lasting Graves disease. Assembly of TCR beta libraries relied on iRepertoire HTBI primers together with Arm-PCR of CDR3 regions. TCRdb reprocessed the multiplex PCR reads via MiXCR and lists one record per CDR3 protein. Of fewer than 600,000 distinct CDR3 sequences in the sample, approximately 23% were seen once. The time point denotes: persistent/refractory GD, antithyroid drugs over 5 years with positive TRAb. Researchers made the TCR library from RNA that was extracted from PBMCs. This sample comprised peripheral blood mononuclear cells (PBMCs), obtained when the disease was refractory, from a patient treated with antithyroid drugs. Every receptor here comes from a female donor with Graves disease.

This clonotype was seen at least ten times. The rearrangement uses TRBV6-1 and TRBJ2-2; D is unclear. Trimming stripped 3 bases from V and 5 bases from J, with 13 bases between. The CDR3 consists of 15 residues. The germline V gene has CDR1 MNHNS and CDR2 SASEGT. The DNA of the CDR3 is TGTGCCAGCAGTGATCGCCCCTGGGCGACCGGGGAGCTGTTTTTT. Its translation: CASSDRPWATGELFF.

The chain combines TRBV12-3 or TRBV12-4 with TRBJ2-3, with TRBD1 matching 7 bases. The CDR3 covers 15 residues. V was clipped by 6 bases and J by 3 bases; unmatched bases: 9. DNA of the CDR3: TGTGCCAGCAGCCCAGACAGGGTAGGGACAGATACGCAGTATTTT. Protein sequence: CASSPDRVGTDTQYF.

This clonotype was seen a single time. This rearrangement joins TRBV6-1 to TRBJ2-7; 12 bases align to TRBD2. Losses at the gene ends were 6 bases for V and 0 bases for J; bases not matched to a gene: 9. The CDR3 runs to 17 residues. The germline V gene has CDR1 MNHNS and CDR2 SASEGT. This CDR3 is CASSGTTSGGPSYEQYF. In DNA, the CDR3 is TGTGCCAGCAGCGGGACGACTAGCGGGGGCCCCTCCTACGAGCAGTACTTC.

The gene calls are TRBV29-1 and TRBJ1-5; D gene unclear. The CDR3 loop spans 13 amino acids. Germline values: CDR1 SQVTM, CDR2 ANQGSEA. The V end lost 5 bases, the J end lost 7 bases, and 15 bases lay between the germline ends. The CDR3 loop reads CSVRATIEQPQHF. The CDR3 coding sequence is TGCAGCGTTCGGGCCACCATCGAGCAGCCCCAGCATTTT. The variable domain in full, with the rest retrieved from reference TRBV29-1 and TRBJ1-5, is SAVISQKPSRDICQRGTSLTIQCQVDSQVTMMFWYRQQPGQSLTLIATANQGSEATYESGFVIDKFPISRPNLTFSTLTVSNMSPEDSSIYLCSVRATIEQPQHFGDGTRLSIL.